The TCR beta chain under discussion was sequenced for a study of blood T cells in healthy people across ages. Study results and limitations: Higher diversity and more naive CD4+ cells were features of long-lived donors, compared to aged donors.

Alongside a J-beta primer mix, a sample-barcoded 5' primer served in a second PCR lasting about 7 to 11 cycles. TCRdb recomputed calls from the 5' RACE reads with MiXCR, one row per CDR3 protein. The profile shows around 940,000 distinct CDR3 sequences, 45% to 60% of them singletons. Germline V CDR1 and CDR2: LGHDT, YNNKEL (reference sequence). The CDR3 contains 14 residues. V was shortened by 4 bases and J by 7 bases, with 14 bases between the two germline ends. This clonotype was seen more than once but under ten times. Antigen unknown. The V and J genes are TRBV3-1 and TRBJ2-1; tentatively, D is TRBD1 (6 bases). Sequencing input: blood. This receptor was taken from a woman aged 55-75 years in good health. CDR3 protein: CASSLYRDRNEQFF. The CDR3 region has the DNA TGTGCCAGCAGCCTTTACAGGGATCGGAATGAGCAGTTCTTC.